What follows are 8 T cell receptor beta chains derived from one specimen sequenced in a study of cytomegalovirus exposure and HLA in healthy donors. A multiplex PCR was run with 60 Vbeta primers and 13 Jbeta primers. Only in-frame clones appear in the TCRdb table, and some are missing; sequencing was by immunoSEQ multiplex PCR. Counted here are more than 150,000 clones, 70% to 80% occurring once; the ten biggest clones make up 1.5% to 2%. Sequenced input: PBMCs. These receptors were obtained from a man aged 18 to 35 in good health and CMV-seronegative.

The CDR3, as DNA: TGTGCCAGCAGTTTGATCCGACGGGGCGAGCAGTACTTC. Protein product: CASSLIRRGEQYF. The rearrangement links TRBV28 to TRBJ2-7, with a weak D call TRBD2 (5 bases). This CDR3 spans 13 amino acids. V lost 3 bases and J lost 6, with 12 bases in between. Per germline, CDR1 MDHEN and CDR2 SYDVKM.

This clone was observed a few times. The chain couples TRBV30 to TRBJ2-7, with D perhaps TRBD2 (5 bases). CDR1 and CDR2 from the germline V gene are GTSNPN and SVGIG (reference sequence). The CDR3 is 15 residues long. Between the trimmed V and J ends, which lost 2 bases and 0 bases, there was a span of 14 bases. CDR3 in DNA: TGTGCCTGGAGTAACCCGGGATTAAGCTCCTACGAGCAGTACTTC. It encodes CAWSNPGLSSYEQYF. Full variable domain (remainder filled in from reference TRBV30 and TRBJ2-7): SQTIHQWPATLVQPVGSPLSLECTVEGTSNPNLYWYRQAAGRGLQLLFYSVGIGQISSEVPQNLSASRPQDRQFILSSKKLLLSDSGFYLCAWSNPGLSSYEQYFGPGTRLTVT.

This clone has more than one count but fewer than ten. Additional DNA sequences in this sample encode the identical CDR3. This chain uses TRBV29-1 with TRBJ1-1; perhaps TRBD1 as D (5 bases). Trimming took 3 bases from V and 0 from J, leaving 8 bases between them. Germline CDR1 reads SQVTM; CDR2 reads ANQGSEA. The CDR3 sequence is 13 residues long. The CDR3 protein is CSVEGRLNTEAFF. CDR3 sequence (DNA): TGCAGCGTTGAGGGGCGGCTGAACACTGAAGCTTTCTTT.

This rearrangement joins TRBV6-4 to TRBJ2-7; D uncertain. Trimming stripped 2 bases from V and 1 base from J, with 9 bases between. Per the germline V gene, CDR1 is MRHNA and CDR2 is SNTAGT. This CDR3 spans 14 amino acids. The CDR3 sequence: CASSDGNRSYEQYF. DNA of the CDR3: TGTGCCAGCAGTGACGGTAATAGATCCTACGAGCAGTACTTC.

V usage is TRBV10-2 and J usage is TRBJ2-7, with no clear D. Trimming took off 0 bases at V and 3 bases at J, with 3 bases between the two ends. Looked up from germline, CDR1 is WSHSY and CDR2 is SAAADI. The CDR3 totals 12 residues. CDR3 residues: CASSESSYEQYF. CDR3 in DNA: TGCGCCAGCAGTGAGTCTAGCTACGAGCAGTACTTC.

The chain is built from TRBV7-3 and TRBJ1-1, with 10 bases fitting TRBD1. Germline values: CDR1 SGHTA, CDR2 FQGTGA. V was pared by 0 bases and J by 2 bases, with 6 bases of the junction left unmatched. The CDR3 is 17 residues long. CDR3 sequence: CASSLTPTGGGNTEAFF. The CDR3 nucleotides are TGTGCCAGCAGCTTAACGCCGACAGGGGGCGGTAACACTGAAGCTTTCTTT.

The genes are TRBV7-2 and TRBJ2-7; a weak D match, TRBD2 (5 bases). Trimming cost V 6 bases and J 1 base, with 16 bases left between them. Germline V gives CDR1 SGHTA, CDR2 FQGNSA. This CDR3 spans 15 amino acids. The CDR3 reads CASRPSGVSSYEQYF. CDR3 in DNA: TGTGCCAGCAGACCAAGCGGAGTAAGTTCCTACGAGCAGTACTTC.

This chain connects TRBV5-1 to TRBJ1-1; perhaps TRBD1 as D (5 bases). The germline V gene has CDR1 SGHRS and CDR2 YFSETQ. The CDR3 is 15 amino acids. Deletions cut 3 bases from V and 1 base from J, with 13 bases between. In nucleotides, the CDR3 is TGCGCCAGCAGCTCTAAAACGGGGGGGAACACTGAAGCTTTCTTT. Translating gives CASSSKTGGNTEAFF.